These T cell receptor beta chains were read from a single sample in a study of cytomegalovirus exposure and HLA in healthy donors. Some clones are missing from TCRdb's copy, which holds only in-frame ones; the method was immunoSEQ multiplex PCR. The sample lists about 150,000 clones; roughly 79% were seen once. Material for sequencing was PBMCs. All receptors derive from a woman between 40 and 55 years old in good health and CMV-seropositive. Both conserved end residues are part of each CDR3. D genes are given only for firm matches. Expanded clones get a size class; other rows say once, few or many, or leave the size out.

CDR3 protein: CASSTPIDDTSGEKLFF
CDR3 DNA: TGCGCCAGCAGCACGCCCATAGACGACACGTCTGGAGAAAAACTGTTTTTT
J gene: TRBJ1-4
V gene: TRBV5-1
D gene: .
clone size: few
CDR3 length: 17

CDR3 protein: CASSPGGENSGNTIYF
CDR3 DNA: TGTGCCAGCAGTCCAGGGGGCGAAAACTCTGGAAACACCATATATTTT
J gene: TRBJ1-3
V gene: TRBV28
D gene: TRBD1
clone size: .
CDR3 length: 16

CDR3 protein: CASRTSGGTYEQYF
CDR3 DNA: TGTGCCAGCAGGACTAGCGGCGGAACCTACGAGCAGTACTTC
J gene: TRBJ2-7
V gene: TRBV6-6
D gene: TRBD2
clone size: .
CDR3 length: 14

CDR3 protein: CASSLNGGAKNEQFF
CDR3 DNA: TGTGCCAGCAGCTTGAACGGGGGGGCCAAAAATGAGCAGTTCTTC
J gene: TRBJ2-1
V gene: TRBV5-4
D gene: TRBD2
clone size: .
CDR3 length: 15

CDR3 protein: CASSEGYRGTDAQYF
CDR3 DNA: TGTGCCAGCAGTGAAGGGTACAGGGGCACAGATGCGCAGTATTTT
J gene: TRBJ2-3
V gene: TRBV6-1
D gene: TRBD1
clone size: .
CDR3 length: 15

CDR3 protein: CASSLGQPNTEAFF
CDR3 DNA: TGCGCCAGCAGCTTGGGACAGCCGAACACTGAAGCTTTCTTT
J gene: TRBJ1-1
V gene: TRBV5-1
D gene: .
clone size: .
CDR3 length: 14

CDR3 protein: CASTLERGPVEAFF
CDR3 DNA: TGTGCCAGCACCTTAGAGAGGGGGCCAGTTGAAGCTTTCTTT
J gene: TRBJ1-1
V gene: TRBV28
D gene: TRBD1
clone size: once
CDR3 length: 14

CDR3 protein: CASRAGNVFHGAFF
CDR3 DNA: TGTGCCAGCAGGGCCGGGAATGTCTTTCATGGAGCTTTCTTT
J gene: TRBJ1-1
V gene: TRBV27
D gene: .
clone size: .
CDR3 length: 14

CDR3 protein: CASSLWGPGETQYF
CDR3 DNA: TGTGCCAGCAGTTTATGGGGCCCTGGAGAGACCCAGTACTTC
J gene: TRBJ2-5
V gene: TRBV27
D gene: .
clone size: .
CDR3 length: 14

CDR3 protein: CASSETSGGAWVGEQFF
CDR3 DNA: TGTGCCAGCAGCGAGACTAGCGGGGGGGCTTGGGTGGGTGAGCAGTTCTTC
J gene: TRBJ2-1
V gene: TRBV9
D gene: TRBD2
clone size: once
CDR3 length: 17

CDR3 protein: CASSLVGAEAFF
CDR3 DNA: TGTGCCAGCAGTTTAGTCGGGGCTGAAGCTTTCTTT
J gene: TRBJ1-1
V gene: TRBV6-1
D gene: .
clone size: .
CDR3 length: 12

CDR3 protein: CASSLQISGGSTDTQYF
CDR3 DNA: TGTGCCAGCAGCTTACAGATAAGCGGGGGGAGCACAGATACGCAGTATTTT
J gene: TRBJ2-3
V gene: TRBV5-5
D gene: TRBD2
clone size: .
CDR3 length: 17

CDR3 protein: CASSGQGNSGNTIYF
CDR3 DNA: TGCGCCAGCAGCGGACAGGGGAACTCTGGAAACACCATATATTTT
J gene: TRBJ1-3
V gene: TRBV10-2
D gene: TRBD1
clone size: .
CDR3 length: 15

CDR3 protein: CAWGTGTLNYGYTF
CDR3 DNA: TGTGCCTGGGGCACCGGGACACTAAACTATGGCTACACCTTC
J gene: TRBJ1-2
V gene: TRBV2
D gene: .
clone size: .
CDR3 length: 14

CDR3 protein: CASSYGQTQYF
CDR3 DNA: TGTGCCAGCAGTTACGGGCAGACCCAGTACTTC
J gene: TRBJ2-5
V gene: TRBV6-5
D gene: .
clone size: few
CDR3 length: 11

CDR3 protein: CASSFTGQGGETQYF
CDR3 DNA: TGCGCCAGCAGCTTTACGGGACAGGGAGGCGAGACCCAGTACTTC
J gene: TRBJ2-5
V gene: TRBV5-1
D gene: TRBD1
clone size: .
CDR3 length: 15

CDR3 protein: CASRGSNQETQYF
CDR3 DNA: TGTGCCAGCAGGGGGAGTAACCAAGAGACCCAGTACTTC
J gene: TRBJ2-5
V gene: TRBV2
D gene: .
clone size: .
CDR3 length: 13

CDR3 protein: CASSSNRGSYGYTF
CDR3 DNA: TGTGCCAGCAGCTCTAACAGGGGGAGCTATGGCTACACCTTC
J gene: TRBJ1-2
V gene: TRBV11-2
D gene: TRBD1
clone size: .
CDR3 length: 14

CDR3 protein: CASSYMGLGGDPYEQYF
CDR3 DNA: TGTGCCAGCAGCTACATGGGTTTAGGGGGGGATCCCTACGAGCAGTACTTC
J gene: TRBJ2-7
V gene: TRBV7-9
D gene: .
clone size: .
CDR3 length: 17

CDR3 protein: CASSSGRGQGETQYF
CDR3 DNA: TGCGCCAGCAGCTCCGGAAGAGGACAGGGAGAGACCCAGTACTTC
J gene: TRBJ2-5
V gene: TRBV5-1
D gene: TRBD1
clone size: .
CDR3 length: 15

CDR3 protein: CASSKGGGVADTQYF
CDR3 DNA: TGTGCCAGTAGTAAGGGCGGGGGGGTAGCAGATACGCAGTATTTT
J gene: TRBJ2-3
V gene: TRBV19
D gene: TRBD2
clone size: .
CDR3 length: 15

CDR3 protein: CASRRTAPNEKLFF
CDR3 DNA: TGCGCCAGCAGGCGGACTGCCCCTAATGAAAAACTGTTTTTT
J gene: TRBJ1-4
V gene: TRBV5-1
D gene: .
clone size: .
CDR3 length: 14

CDR3 protein: CASSLGHITDTQYF
CDR3 DNA: TGTGCCAGCAGCTTGGGTCACATTACAGACACGCAGTATTTT
J gene: TRBJ2-3
V gene: TRBV7-9
D gene: .
clone size: .
CDR3 length: 14

CDR3 protein: CASSSKGGRYANTEAFF
CDR3 DNA: TGTGCCAGCAGCTCCAAAGGGGGCCGATATGCGAACACTGAAGCTTTCTTT
J gene: TRBJ1-1
V gene: TRBV11-2
D gene: TRBD1
clone size: .
CDR3 length: 17

CDR3 protein: CASSLAWDRGFSEQFF
CDR3 DNA: TGTGCCAGCAGCTTAGCTTGGGACAGGGGCTTCAGTGAGCAGTTCTTC
J gene: TRBJ2-1
V gene: TRBV7-9
D gene: TRBD1
clone size: .
CDR3 length: 16

CDR3 protein: CASSESGLNQPQHF
CDR3 DNA: TGTGCCAGCAGTGAATCAGGGTTGAATCAGCCCCAGCATTTT
J gene: TRBJ1-5
V gene: TRBV25-1
D gene: .
clone size: .
CDR3 length: 14

CDR3 protein: CASSLALGGAVSNQPQHF
CDR3 DNA: TGTGCCAGCAGCTTAGCGCTAGGGGGGGCGGTGAGCAATCAGCCCCAGCATTTT
J gene: TRBJ1-5
V gene: TRBV7-9
D gene: .
clone size: .
CDR3 length: 18

CDR3 protein: CASSLWTGGRETQYF
CDR3 DNA: TGCGCCAGCAGCTTATGGACAGGGGGCAGGGAGACCCAGTACTTC
J gene: TRBJ2-5
V gene: TRBV5-1
D gene: TRBD1
clone size: .
CDR3 length: 15

CDR3 protein: CASRITGGVNTEAFF
CDR3 DNA: TGTGCCAGCAGGATCACAGGGGGTGTAAACACTGAAGCTTTCTTT
J gene: TRBJ1-1
V gene: TRBV6-5
D gene: TRBD1
clone size: once
CDR3 length: 15

CDR3 protein: CASSPWTGMNTEAFF
CDR3 DNA: TGTGCCAGCAGCCCCTGGACAGGAATGAACACTGAAGCTTTCTTT
J gene: TRBJ1-1
V gene: TRBV7-2
D gene: TRBD1
clone size: once
CDR3 length: 15

CDR3 protein: CAISEPEAGGETQYF
CDR3 DNA: TGTGCCATCAGTGAGCCCGAAGCGGGAGGAGAGACCCAGTACTTC
J gene: TRBJ2-5
V gene: TRBV10-3
D gene: TRBD2
clone size: .
CDR3 length: 15

CDR3 protein: CASTLDSPVYEQYF
CDR3 DNA: TGTGCCAGCACCCTTGACAGTCCGGTATACGAGCAGTACTTC
J gene: TRBJ2-7
V gene: TRBV6-1
D gene: .
clone size: .
CDR3 length: 14

CDR3 protein: CASSGPGLGTGELFF
CDR3 DNA: TGTGCCAGCAGTGGCCCAGGGTTAGGTACCGGGGAGCTGTTTTTT
J gene: TRBJ2-2
V gene: TRBV6-5
D gene: .
clone size: .
CDR3 length: 15

CDR3 protein: CASSYDRVNTEAFF
CDR3 DNA: TGCGCCAGCAGCTATGACAGGGTAAACACTGAAGCTTTCTTT
J gene: TRBJ1-1
V gene: TRBV5-1
D gene: TRBD1
clone size: .
CDR3 length: 14

CDR3 protein: CASSDLVYGYTF
CDR3 DNA: TGTGCCAGCAGTGATCTAGTGTATGGCTACACCTTC
J gene: TRBJ1-2
V gene: TRBV2
D gene: .
clone size: .
CDR3 length: 12

CDR3 protein: CASSLTSGGGYEQYF
CDR3 DNA: TGTGCCAGCAGCCTGACTAGCGGGGGCGGCTACGAGCAGTACTTC
J gene: TRBJ2-7
V gene: TRBV7-2
D gene: TRBD2
clone size: .
CDR3 length: 15

CDR3 protein: CASSSVTAGGFYNEQFF
CDR3 DNA: TGTGCCAGCAGTTCGGTTACAGCAGGGGGCTTCTACAATGAGCAGTTCTTC
J gene: TRBJ2-1
V gene: TRBV28
D gene: TRBD1
clone size: few
CDR3 length: 17

CDR3 protein: CASKQGAGGRGYF
CDR3 DNA: TGTGCCAGCAAACAGGGGGCGGGGGGCCGCGGGTATTTT
J gene: TRBJ2-3
V gene: TRBV6-1
D gene: .
clone size: .
CDR3 length: 13

CDR3 protein: CASSFPPGQSSYEQYF
CDR3 DNA: TGCGCCAGCAGCTTCCCCCCCGGACAGAGCTCCTACGAGCAGTACTTC
J gene: TRBJ2-7
V gene: TRBV5-1
D gene: .
clone size: .
CDR3 length: 16

CDR3 protein: CASSERPGLAGGYEQFF
CDR3 DNA: TGTGCCAGCAGTGAACGCCCGGGACTAGCGGGGGGCTATGAGCAGTTCTTC
J gene: TRBJ2-1
V gene: TRBV6-1
D gene: TRBD2
clone size: .
CDR3 length: 17

CDR3 protein: CASSARLGELFF
CDR3 DNA: TGTGCCAGCTCCGCCCGTTTAGGGGAACTGTTTTTT
J gene: TRBJ1-4
V gene: TRBV18
D gene: .
clone size: .
CDR3 length: 12

CDR3 protein: CASTETGGSYEQYF
CDR3 DNA: TGTGCCAGCACCGAGACAGGGGGCTCCTACGAGCAGTACTTC
J gene: TRBJ2-7
V gene: TRBV28
D gene: TRBD1
clone size: .
CDR3 length: 14

CDR3 protein: CAISAKDRDSPLHF
CDR3 DNA: TGTGCCATCAGTGCTAAGGACAGGGATTCACCCCTCCACTTT
J gene: TRBJ1-6
V gene: TRBV10-3
D gene: TRBD1
clone size: .
CDR3 length: 14

CDR3 protein: CASSAQATGSPLHF
CDR3 DNA: TGTGCCAGCAGTGCACAGGCCACAGGTTCACCCCTCCACTTT
J gene: TRBJ1-6
V gene: TRBV6-1
D gene: .
clone size: few
CDR3 length: 14

CDR3 protein: CASSLTGEANSPLHF
CDR3 DNA: TGTGCCAGCAGTCTCACAGGGGAGGCTAATTCACCCCTCCACTTT
J gene: TRBJ1-6
V gene: TRBV28
D gene: TRBD1
clone size: .
CDR3 length: 15

CDR3 protein: CASGLSSTDTQYF
CDR3 DNA: TGTGCTAGTGGTTTATCGAGCACAGATACGCAGTATTTT
J gene: TRBJ2-3
V gene: TRBV12-5
D gene: .
clone size: .
CDR3 length: 13